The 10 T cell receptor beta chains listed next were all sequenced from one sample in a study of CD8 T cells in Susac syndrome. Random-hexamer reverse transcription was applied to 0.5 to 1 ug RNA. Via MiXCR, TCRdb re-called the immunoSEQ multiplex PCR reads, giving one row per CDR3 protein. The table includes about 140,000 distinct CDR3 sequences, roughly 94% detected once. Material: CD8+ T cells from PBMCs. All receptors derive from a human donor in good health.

CDR3 sequence reads: CASSTSTSVGEQYF. CDR3 sequence (DNA): TGTGCCAGCAGTACCTCGACTAGCGTCGGCGAGCAGTACTTC. J is TRBJ2-7 and V is TRBV27; 8 bases match TRBD2. In germline, CDR1 is MNHEY, CDR2 SMNVEV (reference sequence). The trim removed 5 bases at V and 6 bases at J, leaving 9 bases unmatched. The CDR3 loop spans 14 amino acids.

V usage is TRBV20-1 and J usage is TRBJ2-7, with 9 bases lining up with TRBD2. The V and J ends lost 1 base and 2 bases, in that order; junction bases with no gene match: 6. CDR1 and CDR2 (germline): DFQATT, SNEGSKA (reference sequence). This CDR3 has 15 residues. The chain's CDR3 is CSARVSGREPYEQYF. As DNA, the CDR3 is TGCAGTGCTAGAGTTAGCGGGAGAGAACCCTACGAGCAGTACTTC.

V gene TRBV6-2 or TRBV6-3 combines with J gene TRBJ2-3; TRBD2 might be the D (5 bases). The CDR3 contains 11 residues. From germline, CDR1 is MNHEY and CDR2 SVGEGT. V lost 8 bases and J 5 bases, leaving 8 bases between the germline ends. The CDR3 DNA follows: TGTGCCAGCCTCCGGGGAGATACGCAGTATTTT. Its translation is CASLRGDTQYF.

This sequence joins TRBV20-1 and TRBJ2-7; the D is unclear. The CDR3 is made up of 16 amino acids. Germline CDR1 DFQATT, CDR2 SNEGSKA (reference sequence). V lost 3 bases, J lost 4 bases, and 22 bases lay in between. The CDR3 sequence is CSASLFSTSLLYEQYF. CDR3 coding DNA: TGCAGTGCTAGTTTGTTTAGTACTTCCCTCCTTTACGAGCAGTACTTC.

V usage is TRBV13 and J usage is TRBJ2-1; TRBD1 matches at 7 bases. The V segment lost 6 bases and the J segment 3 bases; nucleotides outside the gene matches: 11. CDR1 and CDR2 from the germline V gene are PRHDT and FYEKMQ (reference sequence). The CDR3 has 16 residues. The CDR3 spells CASSSTGTDIYNEQFF. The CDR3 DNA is TGTGCCAGCAGTTCCACCGGGACAGACATCTACAATGAGCAGTTCTTC.

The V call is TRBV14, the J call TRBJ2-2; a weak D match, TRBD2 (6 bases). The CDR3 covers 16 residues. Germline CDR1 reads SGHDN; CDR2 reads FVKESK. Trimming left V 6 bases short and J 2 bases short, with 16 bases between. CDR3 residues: CASSPAGTHNTGELFF. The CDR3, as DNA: TGTGCCAGCAGTCCTGCCGGGACTCACAACACCGGGGAGCTGTTTTTT.

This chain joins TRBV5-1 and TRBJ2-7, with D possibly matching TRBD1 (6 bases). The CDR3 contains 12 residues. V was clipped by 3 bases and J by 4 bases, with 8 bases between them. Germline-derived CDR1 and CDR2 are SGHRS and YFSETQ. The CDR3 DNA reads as TGCGCCAGCAGCTCAACAGGGTACGAGCAGTACTTC. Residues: CASSSTGYEQYF.

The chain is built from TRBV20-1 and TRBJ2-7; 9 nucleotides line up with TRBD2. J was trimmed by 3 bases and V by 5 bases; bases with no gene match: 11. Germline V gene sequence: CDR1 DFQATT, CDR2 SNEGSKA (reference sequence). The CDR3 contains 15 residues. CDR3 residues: CSAPELAGDNYEQYF. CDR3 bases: TGCAGTGCTCCCGAACTAGCGGGCGATAACTACGAGCAGTACTTC.

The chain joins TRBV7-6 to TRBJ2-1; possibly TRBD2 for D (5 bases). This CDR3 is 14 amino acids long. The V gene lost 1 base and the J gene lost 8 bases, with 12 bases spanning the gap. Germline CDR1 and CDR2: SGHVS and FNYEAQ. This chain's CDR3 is CASSLVEGMDEQFF. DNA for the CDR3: TGTGCCAGCAGCTTAGTTGAGGGAATGGATGAGCAGTTCTTC.

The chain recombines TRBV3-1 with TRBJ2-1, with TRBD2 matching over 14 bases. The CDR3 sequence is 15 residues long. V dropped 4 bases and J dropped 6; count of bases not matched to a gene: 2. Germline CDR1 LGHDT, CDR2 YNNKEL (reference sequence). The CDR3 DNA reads TGTGCCAGCAGCCCCGGACTAGCGGGAGGCAATGAGCAGTTCTTC. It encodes CASSPGLAGGNEQFF.